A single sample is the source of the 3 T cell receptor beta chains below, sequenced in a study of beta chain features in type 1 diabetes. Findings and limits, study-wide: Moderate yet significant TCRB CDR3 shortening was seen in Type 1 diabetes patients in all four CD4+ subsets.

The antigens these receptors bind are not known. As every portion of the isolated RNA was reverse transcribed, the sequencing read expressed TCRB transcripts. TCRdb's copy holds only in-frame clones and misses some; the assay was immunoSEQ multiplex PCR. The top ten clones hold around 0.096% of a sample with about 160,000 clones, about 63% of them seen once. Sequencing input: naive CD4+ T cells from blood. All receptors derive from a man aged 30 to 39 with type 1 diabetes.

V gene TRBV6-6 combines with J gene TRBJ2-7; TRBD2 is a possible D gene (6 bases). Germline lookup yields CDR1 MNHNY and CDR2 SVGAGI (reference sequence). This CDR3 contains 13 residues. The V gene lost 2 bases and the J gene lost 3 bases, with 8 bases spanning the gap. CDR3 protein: CASSYAGSYEQYF. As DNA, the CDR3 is TGTGCCAGCAGTTACGCGGGAAGCTACGAGCAGTACTTC.

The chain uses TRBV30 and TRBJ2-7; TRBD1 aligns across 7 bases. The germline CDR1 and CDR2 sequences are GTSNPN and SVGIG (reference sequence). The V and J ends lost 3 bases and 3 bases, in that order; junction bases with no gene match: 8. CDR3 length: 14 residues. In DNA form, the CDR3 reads TGTGCCTGGAGGGACAGGAAAATCCTCTACGAGCAGTACTTC. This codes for CAWRDRKILYEQYF.

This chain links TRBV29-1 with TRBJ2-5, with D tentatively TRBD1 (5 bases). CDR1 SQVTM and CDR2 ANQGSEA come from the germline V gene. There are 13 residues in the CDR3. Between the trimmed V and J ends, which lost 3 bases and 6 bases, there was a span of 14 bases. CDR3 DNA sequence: TGCAGCGTTGATCGGCAAGGGGAAAAGACCCAGTACTTC. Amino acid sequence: CSVDRQGEKTQYF.